One TCR beta chain is described in this entry. Original methodology: The assay estimated nucleated cells by amplifying reference gene primers. Sequenced by immunoSEQ multiplex PCR; TCRdb stores in-frame clones only, minus some. For V, J and clone size, that table is used; D and trimming come from the DNA. This sample yields 380,000 or so clones, of which approximately 88% are seen a single time; roughly 2% belongs to the top ten. This sample was included in a study of blood T cell repertoires in COVID-19. The CDR3 spans 15 residues. The trim removed 4 bases at V and 3 bases at J, leaving 9 bases unmatched. CDR1 is GTSNPN and CDR2 is SVGIG in the germline V gene (reference sequence).

V gene TRBV30 combines with J gene TRBJ1-3; 7 bases fit TRBD1. This receptor was taken from a woman in her thirties or forties with acute COVID-19. The sample consisted of PBMCs or T cells enriched from blood (not recorded which). The CDR3 protein is CAWNLWQGVGNTIYF. The CDR3 DNA reads TGTGCCTGGAACTTGTGGCAGGGGGTTGGAAACACCATATATTTT.